What follows are 24 T cell receptor beta chains derived from one specimen sequenced in a study of T cells in Graves' hyperthyroidism and ophthalmopathy. The CDR3 regions of TCR beta were amplified from RNA transcripts. In the first-round RT-PCR of the TCR CDR3, the HTBI primer set was used. In TCRdb, the multiplex PCR reads were re-called with MiXCR into one record per CDR3 protein. The sample holds a few hundred thousand distinct CDR3 sequences; about 43% are singletons and the top ten take about 8.3%. Sequencing was done on a sample of peripheral blood or thyroid tissue (not recorded which). Receptor source: a woman younger than 30 with Graves' hyperthyroidism.

V gene TRBV2 combines with J gene TRBJ2-7; tentative D call: TRBD2 (7 bases). The CDR3 is 14 residues long. Deletions cut 8 bases from V and 3 bases from J, with 17 bases between. The germline CDR1 and CDR2 sequences are SNHLY and FYNNEI. CDR3 nucleotide sequence: TGTGCCAGCTCTCCTGGGGGGGCCTTCTACGAGCAGTACTTC. It yields the protein CASSPGGAFYEQYF.

This chain joins TRBV20-1 and TRBJ2-5, with 7 positions matching TRBD1. CDR3 length: 16 residues. Germline assignment: CDR1 DFQATT and CDR2 SNEGSKA (reference sequence). The trim removed 3 bases at V and 5 bases at J, leaving 15 bases unmatched. The CDR3 loop reads CSASEQGDISRETQYF. The CDR3 DNA reads TGCAGTGCTAGTGAGCAGGGGGACATTTCCCGGGAGACCCAGTACTTC.

The chain recombines TRBV25-1 with TRBJ2-5, with TRBD1 matching 7 bases. This CDR3 has 12 amino acids. J lost 5 bases, V lost 11 bases, and 8 bases had no gene match. Germline V gives CDR1 MGHDK, CDR2 SYGVNS. The CDR3 region has the DNA TGTGCCCGGACAGGCTGGGACGAGACCCAGTACTTC. Translated, it gives CARTGWDETQYF.

This clonotype came up many times. The rearrangement joins TRBV6-2 or TRBV6-3 to TRBJ2-7; the match to TRBD2 covers 10 bases. CDR3 size: 17 residues. V shed 3 bases and J 5 bases; nucleotides not matched to a gene: 13. CDR1 is MNHEY, CDR2 SVGEGT, per germline. The CDR3 region has the DNA TGTGCCAGCAGTTATCTAGCGGGAGAGGCCGCGTTGGACGAGCAGTACTTC. It codes for CASSYLAGEAALDEQYF.

This clonotype was seen ten or more times. V gene TRBV20-1 combines with J gene TRBJ1-2, with 9 bases aligning to TRBD1. This CDR3 spans 14 amino acids. CDR1 is DFQATT, CDR2 SNEGSKA, per germline (reference sequence). The CDR3, as DNA: TGCAGGCCCCTTAGACAGGGGGATAACTATGGCTACACCTTC. It encodes CRPLRQGDNYGYTF.

The CDR3 sequence is CATSSLSGDRGYTF. CDR3 in DNA: TGTGCCACCAGCAGTTTGTCAGGGGACCGCGGCTACACCTTC. This rearrangement joins TRBV15 to TRBJ1-2; the D gene is possibly TRBD1 (6 bases). The germline V and J ends were trimmed by 3 bases and 8 bases, with 16 bases remaining between them. The CDR3 runs to 14 residues. From germline, CDR1 is LNHNV and CDR2 YYDKDF (reference sequence).

The chain carries TRBV11-3 and TRBJ2-2; D gene unclear. CDR3 size: 13 residues. Trimming pared 3 bases from V and 2 bases from J, leaving 4 bases between. From germline, CDR1 is SGHNT and CDR2 YENEEA. The CDR3 bases are TGTGCCAGCAGCTTGTATAACACCGGGGAGCTGTTTTTT. Its protein is CASSLYNTGELFF.

This clonotype was observed at least ten times. The junction does not match germline at one end; this may be a read error. The V and J genes are TRBV7-2 and TRBJ2-7; 7 bases agree with TRBD1. The CDR3 runs 14 residues. Germline V gene sequence: CDR1 SGHTA, CDR2 FQGNSA. CDR3 loop: CASSQGGGTYEQYF. The CDR3 nucleotides are TGCGCCAGCAGCCAAGGGGGCGGCACCTACGAGCAGTACTTC.

This clonotype was recorded at least ten times. V is TRBV12-3 or TRBV12-4 and J is TRBJ2-5; D is uncertain. Trimming took off 3 bases at V and 5 bases at J, with 4 bases between the two ends. CDR3 length equals 11 residues. CDR3 residues: CASSFGETQYF. The CDR3 bases are TGTGCCAGCAGTTTTGGGGAGACCCAGTACTTC.

This clonotype was recorded many times. CDR3 in DNA: TGTGCCAGCAGCTTTGTCAGGGGGCAAGAGACCCAGTACTTC. It codes for CASSFVRGQETQYF. The V gene is TRBV7-2, the J gene TRBJ2-5; 7 nucleotides match TRBD1. The CDR3 loop spans 14 amino acids. Per the germline V gene, CDR1 is SGHTA and CDR2 is FQGNSA. J gave up 2 bases and V 3 bases, and 3 bases lay outside the gene matches.

Only one count was recorded for this clonotype. The V call is TRBV10-3, the J call TRBJ2-7; 7 bases align to TRBD1. The germline CDR1 and CDR2 sequences are ENHRY and SYGVKD. The CDR3 contains 13 residues. V lost 2 bases, J lost 5 bases, and 3 bases stayed unmatched. CDR3 residues: CAISEGQEDEQYF. DNA for the CDR3: TGTGCCATCAGTGAGGGACAGGAGGACGAGCAGTACTTC.

The chain links TRBV15 to TRBJ1-6, with no clear D. This CDR3 spans 15 amino acids. V lost 0 bases and J 7 bases, leaving 10 bases between the germline ends. Germline-derived CDR1 and CDR2 are LNHNV and YYDKDF (reference sequence). CDR3 loop: CATSRDPGDNSPLHF. CDR3 nucleotides: TGTGCCACCAGCAGAGATCCGGGTGACAATTCACCCCTCCACTTT.

This clonotype was seen repeatedly, ten times or more. The genes are TRBV27 and TRBJ2-7, with D hard to call. In germline, CDR1 is MNHEY, CDR2 SMNVEV (reference sequence). Trimming removed 6 bases from V and 0 bases from J, with 12 bases in between. The CDR3 has 14 residues. The CDR3 loop reads CASSLSRDSYEQYF. In DNA form, the CDR3 reads TGTGCCAGCAGCTTAAGCAGAGACTCCTACGAGCAGTACTTC.

This clonotype showed up many times. The rearrangement joins TRBV3-1 to TRBJ2-6, with D hard to call. Trimming removed 1 base from V and 0 bases from J, with 4 bases in between. CDR1 is LGHDT and CDR2 is YNNKEL in the germline V gene (reference sequence). There are 15 residues in the CDR3. CDR3 sequence (DNA): TGTGCCAGCAGCCAAGGACCCTCTGGGGCCAACGTCCTGACTTTC. It encodes CASSQGPSGANVLTF.

This clonotype was detected ten times or more. V usage is TRBV20-1 and J usage is TRBJ1-5, with 9 bases identical to TRBD1. Germline V gene data show CDR1 as DFQATT and CDR2 as SNEGSKA (reference sequence). V gave up 3 bases and J gave up 3 bases; unmatched junction bases: 9. This CDR3 is 16 amino acids long. CDR3: CSASGPGQGYNQPQHF. The DNA for the CDR3 is TGCAGTGCTAGCGGGCCGGGACAGGGATACAATCAGCCCCAGCATTTT.

This clonotype was counted many times. The chain is built from TRBV5-1 and TRBJ2-2; D could derive from TRBD1 or TRBD2 (5 bases each). The V gene's germline CDR1 is SGHRS and CDR2 YFSETQ. The CDR3 has 14 amino acids. V lost 5 bases to trimming and J lost 4 bases, with 12 bases between them. The CDR3 DNA is TGCGCCAGCAGTCGGGACCCTGGCACCGGGGAGCTGTTTTTT. Its protein is CASSRDPGTGELFF.

This chain joins TRBV12-3 or TRBV12-4 and TRBJ1-2, with 9 bases matching TRBD1. J lost 5 bases, V lost 2 bases, and 6 bases had no gene match. The CDR3 runs to 15 residues. The CDR3 region has the DNA TGTGCCAGCAGTTTACGACAGGGGGGTTTATATGGCTACACCTTC. It is translated as CASSLRQGGLYGYTF.

In this sample, this clonotype turned up once. The chain has TRBV2 and TRBJ1-2; TRBD1 matches 7 bases. The ends lost 3 bases at V and 8 bases at J; junction bases unmatched: 9. Per the germline V gene, CDR1 is SNHLY and CDR2 is FYNNEI. This CDR3 comprises 14 residues. CDR3 sequence reads: CASSEQGTVIGYTF. For the CDR3, the DNA is TGTGCCAGCAGTGAGCAGGGGACAGTAATAGGCTACACCTTC. The full variable domain, its missing parts supplied by reference TRBV2 and TRBJ1-2, is EPEVTQTPSHQVTQMGQEVILRCVPISNHLYFYWYRQILGQKVEFLVSFYNNEISEKSEIFDDQFSVERPDGSNFTLKIRSTKLEDSAMYFCASSEQGTVIGYTFGSGTRLTVV.

This clonotype was seen repeatedly, ten times or more. The CDR3 region has the DNA TGCAGCGTTTCGGACAGGATCACAGATACGCAGTATTTT. Its protein is CSVSDRITDTQYF. The chain links TRBV29-1 to TRBJ2-3, with 7 bases aligning to TRBD1. V trimming: 5 bases; J trimming: 2 bases; junction bases outside the gene matches: 4. CDR3 length: 13 amino acids. Germline lookup yields CDR1 SQVTM and CDR2 ANQGSEA.

The chain links TRBV24-1 to TRBJ2-1; perhaps TRBD2 as D (5 bases). The V and J ends lost 6 bases and 13 bases respectively, with 12 bases between them. CDR3 length: 11 amino acids. Germline lookup yields CDR1 KGHDR and CDR2 SFDVKD. CDR3 residues: CATSSLAGQFF. The CDR3 nucleotides are TGTGCCACCAGTTCGCTAGCAGGTCAGTTCTTC.

The chain couples TRBV5-1 to TRBJ2-6; tentative D call: TRBD2 (5 bases). The CDR3 runs to 16 residues. V dropped 4 bases and J dropped 3 bases, with 14 bases sitting between them. The germline gives CDR1 SGHRS, CDR2 YFSETQ. The CDR3 reads CASSELEALGANVLTF. In nucleotides, the CDR3 is TGCGCCAGCAGCGAGCTGGAGGCGCTTGGGGCCAACGTCCTGACTTTC.

V is TRBV6-5 and J is TRBJ1-5; maybe TRBD1 (6 bases). V was shortened by 0 bases and J by 3 bases, with 15 bases between the two germline ends. The CDR3 sequence is 17 residues long. Germline CDR1 is MNHEY and CDR2 is SVGAGI. The DNA of the CDR3 is TGTGCCAGCAGTTACTCGATGGGGGGCGCCTACAATCAGCCCCAGCATTTT. The encoded protein is CASSYSMGGAYNQPQHF.

The V gene is TRBV6-6, the J gene TRBJ1-2, with TRBD1 as a possible D gene (5 bases). The germline V gene encodes CDR1 MNHNY and CDR2 SVGAGI (reference sequence). The CDR3 is 16 residues long. With 2 bases removed from V and 2 bases from J, the gap between germline ends came to 15 bases. This CDR3 reads CASSYPGDVENYGYTF. DNA for the CDR3: TGTGCCAGCAGTTACCCGGGGGACGTTGAAAACTATGGCTACACCTTC.

This clonotype has ten or more counts. The gene calls are TRBV20-1 and TRBJ1-5; the D is unclear. The CDR3 sequence is 12 residues long. The germline V gene has CDR1 DFQATT and CDR2 SNEGSKA (reference sequence). V was clipped by 0 bases and J by 5 bases, with 5 bases between them. DNA of the CDR3: TGCAGTGCTAGAGAGGGATATCAGCCCCAGCATTTT. Translated: CSAREGYQPQHF.